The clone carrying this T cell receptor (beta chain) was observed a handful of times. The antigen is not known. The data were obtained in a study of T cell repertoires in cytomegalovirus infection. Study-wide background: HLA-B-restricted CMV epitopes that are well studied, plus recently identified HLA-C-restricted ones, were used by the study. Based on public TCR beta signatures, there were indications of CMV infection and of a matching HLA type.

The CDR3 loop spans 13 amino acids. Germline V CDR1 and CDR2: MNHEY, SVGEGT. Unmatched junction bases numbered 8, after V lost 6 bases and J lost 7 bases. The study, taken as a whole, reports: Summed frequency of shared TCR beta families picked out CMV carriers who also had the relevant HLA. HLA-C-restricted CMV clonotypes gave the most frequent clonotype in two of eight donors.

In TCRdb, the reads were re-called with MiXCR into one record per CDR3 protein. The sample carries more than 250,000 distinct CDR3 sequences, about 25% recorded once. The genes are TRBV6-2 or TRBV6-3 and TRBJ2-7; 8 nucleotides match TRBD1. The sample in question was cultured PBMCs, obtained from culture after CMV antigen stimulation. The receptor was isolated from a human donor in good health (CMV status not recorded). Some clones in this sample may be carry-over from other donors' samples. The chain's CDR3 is CASRNQGAPEQYF. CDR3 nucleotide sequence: TGTGCCAGCAGAAATCAGGGGGCGCCTGAGCAGTACTTC.